Listed below are T cell receptor beta chains from one sample, sequenced in a study of blood T cells in healthy people across ages. MiXCR, run by TCRdb on the 5' RACE reads, gives a single entry per CDR3 protein. The sample records some 850,000 distinct CDR3 sequences, roughly 24% being singletons. This same sample was also part of a study on T cells of mothers and their children.

The specimen was blood. These TCRs come from a boy under 18 in good health. Both conserved end residues are part of each CDR3. Fields, in order: D gene, clone size, V gene, J gene, CDR3 protein, CDR3 DNA. D genes are given only for firm matches. Size values are once, few and many counts, or a class for expanded clones, and some rows have none.

d_call: NA
clone_size: few
v_call: TRBV2
j_call: TRBJ2-5
cdr3_aa: CASSAERGGDGETQYF
cdr3_nt: TGTGCCAGCAGCGCCGAACGAGGTGGGGATGGGGAGACCCAGTACTTC

d_call: TRBD1
clone_size: NA
v_call: TRBV27
j_call: TRBJ2-7
cdr3_aa: CASSPLDRVRSYEQYF
cdr3_nt: TGTGCCAGCAGTCCCCTGGACAGGGTGCGGTCCTACGAGCAGTACTTC

d_call: NA
clone_size: NA
v_call: TRBV3-1
j_call: TRBJ2-7
cdr3_aa: CASSQDRYIPPYF
cdr3_nt: TGTGCCAGCAGCCAAGATCGCTACATCCCGCCGTACTTC

d_call: NA
clone_size: NA
v_call: TRBV14
j_call: TRBJ2-1
cdr3_aa: CASSLWEDKGEQFF
cdr3_nt: TGTGCCAGCAGCCTCTGGGAGGATAAGGGTGAGCAGTTCTTC

d_call: NA
clone_size: NA
v_call: TRBV7-9
j_call: TRBJ1-1
cdr3_aa: CASSLVKGKGSEAFF
cdr3_nt: TGTGCCAGCAGCTTAGTTAAGGGGAAAGGGTCTGAAGCTTTCTTT

d_call: TRBD1
clone_size: few
v_call: TRBV6-6
j_call: TRBJ2-5
cdr3_aa: CASSSTRDRETQYF
cdr3_nt: TGTGCCAGCAGTTCGACCCGGGACAGAGAGACCCAGTACTTC

d_call: NA
clone_size: NA
v_call: TRBV30
j_call: TRBJ2-1
cdr3_aa: CAWGTPGTVYNEQFF
cdr3_nt: TGTGCCTGGGGTACCCCCGGGACGGTCTACAATGAGCAGTTCTTC

d_call: NA
clone_size: NA
v_call: TRBV11-3
j_call: TRBJ2-2
cdr3_aa: CASSPSPGTGELFF
cdr3_nt: TGTGCCAGCAGCCCTTCCCCGGGCACCGGGGAGCTGTTTTTT

d_call: TRBD1
clone_size: few
v_call: TRBV5-1
j_call: TRBJ2-7
cdr3_aa: CASSPLQGANEQYF
cdr3_nt: TGCGCCAGCAGCCCCTTACAGGGGGCCAACGAGCAGTACTTC

d_call: NA
clone_size: few
v_call: TRBV20-1
j_call: TRBJ2-4
cdr3_aa: CSARDRGVLAKNIQYF
cdr3_nt: TGCAGTGCTAGAGATAGGGGGGTGCTAGCCAAAAACATTCAGTACTTC

d_call: TRBD2
clone_size: NA
v_call: TRBV7-9
j_call: TRBJ2-2
cdr3_aa: CASRGPGLAGNTGELFF
cdr3_nt: TGTGCCAGCAGAGGACCGGGACTAGCGGGGAACACCGGGGAGCTGTTTTTT

d_call: NA
clone_size: NA
v_call: TRBV9
j_call: TRBJ2-1
cdr3_aa: CASSVAPQGAYNEQFF
cdr3_nt: TGTGCCAGCAGCGTAGCCCCGCAGGGTGCCTACAATGAGCAGTTCTTC

d_call: TRBD2
clone_size: NA
v_call: TRBV4-2
j_call: TRBJ2-3
cdr3_aa: CASSHVQRGDLDTQYF
cdr3_nt: TGTGCCAGCAGCCATGTCCAGCGGGGGGATTTGGATACGCAGTATTTT

d_call: NA
clone_size: NA
v_call: TRBV20-1
j_call: TRBJ1-4
cdr3_aa: CSAISREGDEKLFF
cdr3_nt: TGCAGTGCTATATCCAGGGAGGGAGATGAAAAACTGTTTTTT

d_call: NA
clone_size: NA
v_call: TRBV20-1
j_call: TRBJ1-1
cdr3_aa: CSARDRNRASEAFF
cdr3_nt: TGCAGTGCTAGAGATCGTAACAGGGCCTCCGAAGCTTTCTTT

d_call: TRBD1
clone_size: NA
v_call: TRBV6-5
j_call: TRBJ1-6
cdr3_aa: CASSSKTGGASPLHF
cdr3_nt: TGTGCCAGCAGTAGCAAGACAGGGGGAGCTTCACCCCTCCACTTT

d_call: NA
clone_size: few
v_call: TRBV28
j_call: TRBJ2-7
cdr3_aa: CASSWSDGSGEQYF
cdr3_nt: TGTGCCAGCAGTTGGTCGGACGGGTCGGGCGAGCAGTACTTC